This T cell receptor beta chain was found in a study of human versus mouse CDR3 diversity and MHC coevolution. Repertoires were generated with immunoSEQ multiplex PCR, while TCRdb's copy carries only in-frame clones and drops some. Altogether fewer than 80,000 clones are present, 92% being singletons, with the ten largest covering about 0.14%. For this clone: Its antigen is as yet unknown.

Study results and caveats: Two of the three human donors had the lowest clonal inequality.

The CDR3 covers 16 residues. V lost 4 bases and J lost 4; bases outside the gene matches: 8. The germline V gene encodes CDR1 SGHRS and CDR2 YFSETQ. The chain recombines TRBV5-1 with TRBJ2-7, with 13 positions matching TRBD2. Material for sequencing was naive CD4+ T cells from blood. Regarding subset: CD45RO-negative CD62L-positive naive CD4 T cells. This sequence originates from a person between 25 and 70 years old in good health. CDR3 sequence reads: CASSASTSGGGYEQYF. The CDR3 DNA reads as TGCGCCAGCAGCGCGAGCACTAGCGGGGGGGGGTACGAGCAGTACTTC.